Each of the 2 T cell receptor beta chains below was sequenced from the same sample in a study of blood T cells in healthy people across ages. Then a second PCR, running about 6 to 11 cycles, was carried out with a sample-barcoded 5' primer and a J-beta primer mix. TCRdb re-analysed the 5' RACE reads in MiXCR, keeping a single row per CDR3 protein. Of 750,000 to 950,000 distinct CDR3 sequences detected, around 25% appear once; the ten largest clones hold 2.5% to 3.5%. The sample also formed part of further work on T cells of mothers and their children.

The sample taken for sequencing was blood. The receptors shown here come from a boy younger than 18 in good health.

This clonotype has more than one count but fewer than ten. V is TRBV29-1 and J is TRBJ2-5; 10 bases line up with TRBD2. J was trimmed by 5 bases and V by 5 bases; bases with no gene match: 8. The germline V gene has CDR1 SQVTM and CDR2 ANQGSEA. This CDR3 region has 14 residues. CDR3 residues: CSVRTSGSLETQYF. As DNA, the CDR3 is TGCAGCGTTAGGACTAGCGGTTCGTTGGAGACCCAGTACTTC.

V gene TRBV25-1 combines with J gene TRBJ2-7; possible D gene TRBD2, 5 bases. Germline CDR1 MGHDK, CDR2 SYGVNS. The CDR3 is made up of 12 amino acids. Trimming removed 11 bases from V and 4 bases from J, with 15 bases in between. CDR3 amino acids: CACLGGPYEQYF. The CDR3 coding sequence is TGTGCCTGCCTCGGAGGACCATACGAGCAGTACTTC.